The clone carrying this T cell receptor beta chain was detected ten times or more. This record comes from a study of T-cell memory formation after mild COVID-19. CDR1 and CDR2 (germline): SGHTA, FQGTGA. This CDR3 has 16 residues. V lost 5 bases to trimming and J lost 1 base; unmatched junction nucleotides: 6. Using its own MiXCR run on the 5' RACE reads, TCRdb lists one record per CDR3 protein. Altogether a few hundred thousand distinct CDR3 sequences are present, less than 25% being singletons, with the ten largest covering roughly 8.1%. The source material was PBMCs or a T cell subset sorted from them (not recorded which). The chain employs TRBV7-3 and TRBJ2-5; TRBD2 matches at 11 bases. This clonotype originated in an adult woman who had mild COVID-19 (a few samples of this study predate the infection). Cell type and time point are not known. The DNA of the CDR3 is TGTGCCAGCAGCCCCCTAGCGGGGGGAACCCAAGAGACCCAGTACTTC. This sequence encodes CASSPLAGGTQETQYF.